The rows below give T cell receptor beta chains drawn from one sample of a study of cytotoxic CD8 clonotypes in ibrutinib-treated CLL. Sequenced by immunoSEQ multiplex PCR; TCRdb stores in-frame clones only, minus some. Of roughly 250,000 clones listed, 70% are singletons. Material: PBMCs, obtained after 24 months of ibrutinib treatment. The receptors derive from a human donor with chronic lymphocytic leukemia. The CDR3 runs from the conserved cysteine through the conserved F or W. The D gene is left open where the match is weak. A row's size may be missing; if present it is once, few, many or a size class.

d_gene: NA; j_gene: TRBJ2-7; abundance: NA; v_gene: TRBV6-1; CDR3nt: TGTGCCAGCAGTGAACCAGTTCCCTACGAGCAGTACTTC; CDR3aa: CASSEPVPYEQYF
d_gene: TRBD1; j_gene: TRBJ1-4; abundance: few; v_gene: TRBV18; CDR3nt: TGTGCCAGCTCACCACGGGAGACAGGGACGAATGAAAAACTGTTTTTT; CDR3aa: CASSPRETGTNEKLFF
d_gene: NA; j_gene: TRBJ2-3; abundance: NA; v_gene: TRBV6-5; CDR3nt: TGTGCCAGCAGTCGCATGTCAACGGCCACGGGGACGCAGTATTTT; CDR3aa: CASSRMSTATGTQYF
d_gene: TRBD2; j_gene: TRBJ2-1; abundance: NA; v_gene: TRBV29-1; CDR3nt: TGCAGCGTTGAATACGGAAATAGCGGGAGCTACAATGAGCAGTTCTTC; CDR3aa: CSVEYGNSGSYNEQFF
d_gene: TRBD2; j_gene: TRBJ2-5; abundance: few; v_gene: TRBV5-1; CDR3nt: TGCGCCAGCAGTCCCGGGACTATTGCAGAGACCCAGTACTTC; CDR3aa: CASSPGTIAETQYF
d_gene: TRBD1; j_gene: TRBJ1-5; abundance: many; v_gene: TRBV9; CDR3nt: TGTGCCAGCAGCACAGCGGCAGGACAGGGGCAGCCCCAGCATTTT; CDR3aa: CASSTAAGQGQPQHF
d_gene: NA; j_gene: TRBJ2-1; abundance: NA; v_gene: TRBV5-6; CDR3nt: TGTGCCAGCCGACAGAACAATGAGCAGTTCTTC; CDR3aa: CASRQNNEQFF
d_gene: NA; j_gene: TRBJ1-4; abundance: few; v_gene: TRBV9; CDR3nt: TGTGCCAGCAGCGGCGGGAGTTATAATGAAAAACTGTTTTTT; CDR3aa: CASSGGSYNEKLFF
d_gene: NA; j_gene: TRBJ1-4; abundance: NA; v_gene: TRBV7-9; CDR3nt: TGTGCCAGCAGCTCCTCCCAACGGGAGGGCGAAAAACTGTTTTTT; CDR3aa: CASSSSQREGEKLFF
d_gene: NA; j_gene: TRBJ2-1; abundance: once; v_gene: TRBV27; CDR3nt: TGTGCCAGCAGTAGGGGAAACGAGCAGTTCTTC; CDR3aa: CASSRGNEQFF
d_gene: NA; j_gene: TRBJ2-5; abundance: NA; v_gene: TRBV28; CDR3nt: TGTGCCAGCAGTTTGGAGACCGGGACGAGACGGACCCAGTACTTC; CDR3aa: CASSLETGTRRTQYF
d_gene: NA; j_gene: TRBJ2-3; abundance: NA; v_gene: TRBV10-1; CDR3nt: TGCGCCAGCAGTGCTGAGCAGGGTCTTAGCACAGATACGCAGTATTTT; CDR3aa: CASSAEQGLSTDTQYF
d_gene: TRBD1; j_gene: TRBJ2-5; abundance: NA; v_gene: TRBV29-1; CDR3nt: TGCAGCGTCTACAGGGGATCAGAGACCCAGTACTTC; CDR3aa: CSVYRGSETQYF
d_gene: TRBD1; j_gene: TRBJ1-5; abundance: NA; v_gene: TRBV4-1; CDR3nt: TGCGCCAGCAGCCAAGATAGGGGGCGGACTCAGCCCCAGCATTTT; CDR3aa: CASSQDRGRTQPQHF
d_gene: TRBD1; j_gene: TRBJ2-2; abundance: few; v_gene: TRBV27; CDR3nt: TGTGCCGCCTGGAGACAGGGGGCCGGGGAGCTGTTTTTT; CDR3aa: CAAWRQGAGELFF
d_gene: NA; j_gene: TRBJ2-2; abundance: NA; v_gene: TRBV5-1; CDR3nt: TGCGCCAGCAGTCGAGACCCTCAGGGGTCCAACACCGGGGAGCTGTTTTTT; CDR3aa: CASSRDPQGSNTGELFF
d_gene: NA; j_gene: TRBJ2-2; abundance: NA; v_gene: TRBV19; CDR3nt: TGTGCCAGTAGTGACGAAGGGATTTACACCGGGGAGCTGTTTTTT; CDR3aa: CASSDEGIYTGELFF
d_gene: NA; j_gene: TRBJ1-2; abundance: NA; v_gene: TRBV5-8; CDR3nt: TGTGCCAGCAGCGGGTCTGGGATAGGCTACACCTTC; CDR3aa: CASSGSGIGYTF
d_gene: NA; j_gene: TRBJ2-5; abundance: NA; v_gene: TRBV6-5; CDR3nt: TGTGCCAGCAGTTACTCGTCAGGGAAGATTGAGACCCAGTACTTC; CDR3aa: CASSYSSGKIETQYF
d_gene: TRBD1; j_gene: TRBJ2-2; abundance: NA; v_gene: TRBV2; CDR3nt: TGTGCCAGCACCAACACACCGGGACAGGTCGCTGGGGAGCTGTTTTTT; CDR3aa: CASTNTPGQVAGELFF
d_gene: TRBD1; j_gene: TRBJ1-1; abundance: few; v_gene: TRBV7-3; CDR3nt: TGTGCCAGCAGCCCCTCGACAGGGGGGAACACTGAAGCTTTCTTT; CDR3aa: CASSPSTGGNTEAFF
d_gene: NA; j_gene: TRBJ2-7; abundance: NA; v_gene: TRBV4-2; CDR3nt: TGTGCCAGCAGCCAAGAAAGCCAGGGGACGTCCTACGAGCAGTACTTC; CDR3aa: CASSQESQGTSYEQYF